A single sample gave rise to the 11 T cell receptor beta chains below, sequenced in a study of T cells after yellow fever vaccination. MiXCR, applied by TCRdb to the 5' RACE reads, yields one record per CDR3 protein. Of more than 250,000 distinct CDR3 sequences in the sample, 6.5% to 8.5% are singletons; the top ten hold 18%. The material was PBMCs, obtained roughly 45 days after the first yellow fever vaccination. The receptor set was obtained from a man between 18 and 35 years old who received the YFV17D yellow fever vaccine.

The chain employs TRBV12-5 and TRBJ1-1, with D tentatively TRBD1 (6 bases). CDR3 length: 13 amino acids. Germline loops: CDR1 LGHNT, CDR2 FRNRAP. V lost 1 base and J 6 bases, leaving 9 bases between the germline ends. CDR3 in amino acids: CASGLAGDPEAFF. CDR3 DNA: TGTGCTAGTGGTTTGGCAGGGGATCCTGAAGCTTTCTTT.

This clonotype occurred a few times. This rearrangement joins TRBV14 to TRBJ2-7, with D unresolved. From germline, CDR1 is SGHDN and CDR2 FVKESK. The CDR3 length is 16 residues. Between the trimmed V and J ends, which lost 1 base and 0 bases, there was a span of 13 bases. CDR3 in amino acids: CASSQGLGWSSYEQYF. Here the CDR3 DNA reads TGTGCCAGCAGCCAAGGGTTGGGATGGAGCTCCTACGAGCAGTACTTC. Using reference TRBV14 and TRBJ2-7 for the parts outside the CDR3, the full variable domain is EAGVTQFPSHSVIEKGQTVTLRCDPISGHDNLYWYRRVMGKEIKFLLHFVKESKQDESGMPNNRFLAERTGGTYSTLKVQPAELEDSGVYFCASSQGLGWSSYEQYFGPGTRLTVT.

Concerning this clonotype: This is likely a read error, given that the CDR3 carries no conserved phenylalanine or tryptophan at its end. The chain uses TRBV29-1 and TRBJ1-1; 7 bases are a match to TRBD1. V was pared by 7 bases and J by 3 bases, with 5 bases of the junction left unmatched. This CDR3 has 12 residues. CDR1 is SQVTM and CDR2 is ANQGSEA in the germline V gene. The chain's CDR3 is CSAKQGYTEAFL. The DNA for the CDR3 is TGCAGCGCTAAACAGGGGTACACTGAAGCTTTCTTG.

The chain joins TRBV29-1 to TRBJ2-5, with 7 bases lining up with TRBD2. Germline V lookup: CDR1 SQVTM, CDR2 ANQGSEA. Trimming took 4 bases from V and 5 from J; bases not matched to a gene: 4. The CDR3 is made up of 12 amino acids. The CDR3 loop reads CSVALAVETQYF. CDR3 coding DNA: TGCAGCGTTGCGCTAGCGGTGGAGACCCAGTACTTC.

The DNA for the CDR3 is TGCGCCAGCAGTCCAGGCAAACCGGGACAGGGTGTTTCAGAGACCCAGTACTTC. Translating it yields CASSPGKPGQGVSETQYF. This chain links TRBV23-1 with TRBJ2-5; the match to TRBD1 covers 9 bases. TRBV23-1 is an ORF, and what it does is uncertain. J was trimmed by 4 bases and V by 4 bases; bases with no gene match: 16. This CDR3 comprises 18 residues.

The chain combines TRBV7-8 with TRBJ2-7; 8 bases match TRBD1. Trimming at V came to 5 bases and at J to 3 bases, leaving 9 bases not matched to a gene. This CDR3 comprises 15 residues. CDR1 and CDR2 (germline): SGHVS, FQNEAQ. The CDR3 coding sequence is TGTGCCAGCAGCCGAAGTACAGGGGGGAGCTACGAGCAGTACGTC. Protein sequence: CASSRSTGGSYEQYV.

This clonotype was seen only a few times. V is TRBV5-4 and J is TRBJ2-7, with D uncertain. CDR3 size: 15 residues. Trimming shortened V by 0 bases and J by 0 bases, and 10 bases separated the two germline ends. Looked up from germline, CDR1 is SGHNT and CDR2 is YYREEE (reference sequence). CDR3 nucleotide sequence: TGTGCCAGCAGCTTGGGCAGTCCATACTCCTACGAGCAGTACTTC. Protein: CASSLGSPYSYEQYF.

V and J are TRBV7-9 and TRBJ2-7; TRBD1 aligns across 7 bases. Germline V gene lookup returns CDR1 SEHNR and CDR2 FQNEAQ (reference sequence). The CDR3 is 14 amino acids. The trim removed 5 bases at V and 6 bases at J, leaving 10 bases unmatched. CDR3 residues: CASSGWGPGGEQYF. CDR3 in DNA: TGTGCCAGCAGCGGCTGGGGGCCAGGGGGCGAGCAGTACTTC.

This clonotype was seen more than once but under ten times. The chain carries TRBV20-1 and TRBJ2-1, with 8 positions matching TRBD1. The CDR3 totals 16 residues. The junction had 9 bases not matched to a gene; V was cut back by 1 base and J by 4 bases. CDR1 and CDR2 from the germline V gene are DFQATT and SNEGSKA (reference sequence). CDR3 coding DNA: TGCAGTGCTAGAGGCCTCCAGGGGGCCAGGTACAATGAGCAGTTCTTC. This encodes CSARGLQGARYNEQFF.

This clonotype was seen only a few times. The V and J genes are TRBV29-1 and TRBJ2-3, with 8 bases fitting TRBD2. The length of the CDR3 is 15 residues. Trimming took 3 bases from V and 3 from J; bases not matched to a gene: 8. CDR1 is SQVTM, CDR2 ANQGSEA, per germline. The CDR3 sequence is CSVDSAGGPTDTQYF. DNA of the CDR3: TGCAGCGTTGACTCCGCGGGGGGCCCAACAGATACGCAGTATTTT.

The sample holds a few counts of this clonotype. The chain carries TRBV5-1 and TRBJ2-7, with 10 bases fitting TRBD1. The CDR3 loop spans 16 amino acids. V was clipped by 0 bases and J by 4 bases; unmatched bases: 7. CDR1 is SGHRS, CDR2 YFSETQ, per germline. The DNA for the CDR3 is TGCGCCAGCAGCTTGGGAGTGGGACAGGGGTTATACGAGCAGTACTTC. Translating it yields CASSLGVGQGLYEQYF.